The 10 T cell receptor beta chains in this list originate from one sample, sequenced in a study of cytomegalovirus exposure and HLA in healthy donors. PCR involved 60 Vbeta and 13 Jbeta primers. TCRdb keeps only in-frame clones here, not all; method: immunoSEQ multiplex PCR. Among over 95,000 clones listed, 70% to 85% were seen once. The sample comprised PBMCs. These receptors were collected from a middle-aged man in good health and CMV-seropositive.

The rearrangement joins TRBV7-3 to TRBJ2-2, with 15 positions matching TRBD2. Looked up from germline, CDR1 is SGHTA and CDR2 is FQGTGA. CDR3 size: 18 residues. Unmatched junction bases numbered 6, after V lost 2 bases and J lost 5 bases. The DNA of the CDR3 is TGTGCCAGCAGCTTACCTGGACTAGCGGGGGGGCGGACCGGGGAGCTGTTTTTT. The encoded protein is CASSLPGLAGGRTGELFF.

A single count supports this clone. This sequence joins TRBV4-2 and TRBJ2-3; the match to TRBD2 covers 8 bases. CDR3 length: 15 residues. Germline loops: CDR1 LGHNA, CDR2 YNFKEQ. With 0 bases clipped from V and 4 bases from J, the junction kept 3 bases outside the gene matches. CDR3 in DNA: TGTGCCAGCAGCCAAGACGGGGGGGCCTCAGATACGCAGTATTTT. Protein product: CASSQDGGASDTQYF.

The chain combines TRBV28 with TRBJ1-1; a possible D gene is TRBD1 (6 bases). The CDR3 spans 13 residues. Germline CDR1 and CDR2: MDHEN and SYDVKM. V gave up 6 bases and J gave up 4 bases, with 12 bases separating them. The CDR3 here is CASRRQDITEAFF. The CDR3 region has the DNA TGTGCCAGCAGGCGACAGGACATCACTGAAGCTTTCTTT.

This clone has a single count. The V gene is TRBV9, the J gene TRBJ2-7; 7 nucleotides agree with TRBD1. Trimming cost V 3 bases and J 1 base; bases outside gene matches: 4. Germline loops: CDR1 SGDLS, CDR2 YYNGEE. CDR3 size: 14 residues. The CDR3, as DNA: TGTGCCAGCAGCGGACCGGGACAGTCCTACGAGCAGTACTTC. The encoded protein is CASSGPGQSYEQYF.

The chain combines TRBV30 with TRBJ2-1; tentatively, D is TRBD1 (5 bases). This CDR3 region has 15 residues. CDR1 is GTSNPN and CDR2 is SVGIG in the germline V gene (reference sequence). Trimming cost V 4 bases and J 5 bases, with 18 bases left between them. CDR3 nucleotides: TGTGCCTGGAACGCCCAGGGAAGTCGCCACAATGAGCAGTTCTTC. Translating gives CAWNAQGSRHNEQFF.

The chain couples TRBV5-1 to TRBJ2-1, with 12 bases identical to TRBD2. Looked up from germline, CDR1 is SGHRS and CDR2 is YFSETQ. Trimming cost V 4 bases and J 0 bases; bases outside gene matches: 8. The CDR3 spans 18 residues. The CDR3 is CASSPTRTSGVSYNEQFF. As DNA, the CDR3 is TGCGCCAGCAGCCCCACCAGGACTAGCGGGGTCTCCTACAATGAGCAGTTCTTC.

This CDR3 is CASSRAGVTGELFF. In DNA form, the CDR3 reads TGTGCCAGCAGCCGAGCGGGGGTTACCGGGGAGCTGTTTTTT. The chain employs TRBV7-9 and TRBJ2-2; 8 nucleotides match TRBD2. The CDR3 spans 14 residues. V shed 5 bases and J 5 bases; nucleotides not matched to a gene: 4. The V gene's germline CDR1 is SEHNR and CDR2 FQNEAQ (reference sequence).

A single count supports this clone. The same CDR3 can be traced to other DNA sequences in this sample. This sequence joins TRBV5-1 and TRBJ2-5; no reliable D call. This CDR3 comprises 11 residues. The germline CDR1 and CDR2 sequences are SGHRS and YFSETQ. Trimming stripped 4 bases from V and 2 bases from J, with 3 bases between. CDR3 in DNA: TGCGCCAGCAGCCTACAAGAGACCCAGTACTTC. Encoded protein: CASSLQETQYF.

Of note for this clone: One junction end disagrees with the germline gene, perhaps due to a read error. The chain combines TRBV4-1 with TRBJ1-5; a weak D match, TRBD1 (6 bases). Germline V lookup: CDR1 MGHRA, CDR2 YSYEKL. This CDR3 has 17 residues. CDR3 protein: CASRQGSQGPVNQPQHF. The CDR3 region has the DNA TGCGCCAGCAGACAAGGATCTCAGGGGCCCGTCAATCAGCCCCAGCATTTT.

This chain links TRBV19 with TRBJ1-5; D gene unclear. CDR1 LNHDA and CDR2 SQIVND come from the germline V gene (reference sequence). The CDR3 loop spans 14 amino acids. V lost 9 bases and J lost 2, with 14 bases in between. CDR3 DNA: TGTGCCAGCAACCCTTCCGCAGGCAATCAGCCCCAGCATTTT. Amino acids: CASNPSAGNQPQHF.